This T cell receptor beta chain came from a study of T cell repertoires in cytomegalovirus infection. This CDR3 comprises 19 residues. Germline CDR1 is SEHNR and CDR2 is FQNEAQ (reference sequence). V was clipped by 3 bases and J by 2 bases; unmatched bases: 10. TCRdb fed the reads into MiXCR, producing one record per CDR3 protein. The data hold roughly 310,000 distinct CDR3 sequences, with roughly 15% observed a single time. The J gene is TRBJ2-6, the V gene TRBV7-9, with 10 nucleotides matching TRBD1. This TCR came from a human donor in good health (CMV status not recorded). Some clones in this sample may be carry-over from other donors' samples. The sample taken for sequencing was PBMCs. CDR3 coding DNA: TGTGCCAGCAGCTTCACGGCCGGGACAGGGGTTGCTGGGGCCAACGTCCTGACTTTC. Amino acids: CASSFTAGTGVAGANVLTF.